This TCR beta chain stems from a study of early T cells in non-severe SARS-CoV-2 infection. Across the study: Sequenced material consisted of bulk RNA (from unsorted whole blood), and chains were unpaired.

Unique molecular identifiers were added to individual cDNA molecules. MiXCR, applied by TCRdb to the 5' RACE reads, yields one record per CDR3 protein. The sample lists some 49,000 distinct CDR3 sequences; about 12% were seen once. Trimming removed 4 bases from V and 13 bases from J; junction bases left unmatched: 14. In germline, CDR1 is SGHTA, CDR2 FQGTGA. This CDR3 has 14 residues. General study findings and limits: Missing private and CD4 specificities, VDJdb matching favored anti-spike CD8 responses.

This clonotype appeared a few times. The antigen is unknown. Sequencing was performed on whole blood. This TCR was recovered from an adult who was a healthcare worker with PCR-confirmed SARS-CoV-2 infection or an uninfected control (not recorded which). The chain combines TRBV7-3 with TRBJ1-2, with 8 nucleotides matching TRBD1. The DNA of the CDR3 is TGTGCCAGCAGCTCTCAGGGGGCAGGTCTTGACCGCACCTTC. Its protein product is CASSSQGAGLDRTF.